This T cell receptor beta chain originates from a study of molecular identifiers for immune sequencing clone quantification. Naive CD8 T cells were sorted, and the gate applied was CD8+CD4-CCR7+CD45RA+. Library preparation followed earlier protocols using designated TCR primers. TCRdb processed the PCR reads anew with MiXCR; each CDR3 protein has one entry. The sample contains a few hundred thousand distinct CDR3 sequences, about 21% of which appear only once. This CDR3 has 13 amino acids. Germline CDR1 MGHRA, CDR2 YSYEKL. Trimming took 1 base from V and 4 from J, leaving 7 bases between them. For this clonotype: Possible read error: a much larger clone is one base away.

This clonotype was sampled from a human donor in good health. Some libraries in this study had Jurkat cell RNA spiked in. Sequenced: naive CD8+ T cells from blood, with Jurkat cell RNA spiked in. The sample's subset: FACS-sorted CD8+CD4-CCR7+CD45RA+ naive T cells. This chain links TRBV4-1 with TRBJ1-1; D not certain. The CDR3 is CASSQARSTEAFF. CDR3 DNA: TGCGCCAGCAGCCAAGCACGAAGCACTGAAGCTTTCTTT.